Below are 20 T cell receptor beta chains sequenced from a single sample in a study of shared clonotypes between healthy human individuals. Generated by immunoSEQ multiplex PCR, the TCRdb table keeps only in-frame clones and is missing some. The data hold approximately 640,000 clones, with 72% observed a single time. The sequencing sample was made of memory CD4+ T cells sorted from blood. The subset: CD45RA-negative fraction. The source is a woman in her twenties or thirties in good health.

A few counts support this clone. This sequence joins TRBV2 and TRBJ2-1; no definite D call. CDR1 SNHLY and CDR2 FYNNEI come from the germline V gene. The CDR3 extends over 11 amino acids. V was shortened by 1 base and J by 5 bases, with 0 bases between the two germline ends. In nucleotides, the CDR3 is TGTGCCAGCAGTGAAGACAATGAGCAGTTCTTC. This sequence encodes CASSEDNEQFF.

On this clone: Distinct nucleotide sequences in the sample also encode this CDR3. The CDR3 sequence is CASSPLTSGANVLTF. DNA for the CDR3: TGTGCCAGCTCACCTTTGACCTCTGGGGCCAACGTCCTGACTTTC. The chain employs TRBV18 and TRBJ2-6, with D unclear. The CDR3 is 15 residues long. The V end was cut by 3 bases, the J end by 0 bases, with 6 bases between. Germline V gene lookup returns CDR1 KGHSH and CDR2 LQKENI.

The gene calls are TRBV28 and TRBJ2-3; no definite D call. Trimming took 6 bases from V and 6 from J, leaving 13 bases between them. CDR1 and CDR2 (germline): MDHEN, SYDVKM. This CDR3 has 13 residues. This CDR3 reads CASSRQLMDTQYF. The CDR3 nucleotides read TGTGCCAGCAGCCGTCAACTTATGGATACGCAGTATTTT.

V and J are TRBV5-8 and TRBJ2-5; the match to TRBD2 covers 10 bases. Germline CDR1 reads SGHTS; CDR2 reads YDEGEE. CDR3 length: 16 amino acids. V shed 0 bases and J 3 bases; nucleotides not matched to a gene: 5. The DNA of the CDR3 is TGTGCCAGCAGCTTGGGAGCGGGAGGGTTAGAAGAGACCCAGTACTTC. Its translation: CASSLGAGGLEETQYF.

V is TRBV7-9 and J is TRBJ2-1; D not certain. CDR1 is SEHNR, CDR2 FQNEAQ, per germline (reference sequence). V lost 1 base and J lost 7, with 11 bases in between. The CDR3 sequence is 14 residues long. The CDR3 DNA reads TGTGCCAGCAGCTTAGGCATAGATTCAAATGAGCAGTTCTTC. It encodes CASSLGIDSNEQFF.

This chain joins TRBV4-1 and TRBJ2-1; TRBD2 matches 13 bases. This CDR3 has 19 residues. CDR1 and CDR2 (germline): MGHRA, YSYEKL. V shed 1 base and J 4 bases; nucleotides not matched to a gene: 10. The CDR3 bases are TGCGCCAGCAGCCAAGTTGACCTAATACTAGCGGGAGGGTACAATGAGCAGTTCTTC. Amino acid sequence: CASSQVDLILAGGYNEQFF.

The genes are TRBV2 and TRBJ2-6; unclear D gene. The CDR3 has 13 residues. The V end lost 8 bases, the J end lost 1 base, and 6 bases lay between the germline ends. Germline V gives CDR1 SNHLY, CDR2 FYNNEI. Here the CDR3 DNA reads TGTGCCAGCGATTATTCTGGGGCCAACGTCCTGACTTTC. Amino acid sequence: CASDYSGANVLTF.

J is TRBJ2-1 and V is TRBV11-2; 7 positions match TRBD2. J gave up 1 base and V 3 bases, and 3 bases lay outside the gene matches. CDR1 and CDR2 from the germline V gene are SGHAT and FQNNGV. The CDR3 sequence is 15 residues long. The CDR3 DNA reads TGTGCCAGCAGCTTTGGCGGGAGTTCCTACAATGAGCAGTTCTTC. Protein product: CASSFGGSSYNEQFF.

This rearrangement joins TRBV2 to TRBJ1-2; TRBD1 agrees at 8 bases. Germline V gene data show CDR1 as SNHLY and CDR2 as FYNNEI. The J segment lost 7 bases and the V segment lost 6 bases, leaving 7 bases of the junction unmatched. The CDR3 sequence is 13 residues long. The CDR3 loop is CASSGQGTRGYTF. The DNA of the CDR3 is TGTGCCAGCAGCGGACAGGGAACGCGTGGCTACACCTTC.

The gene calls are TRBV18 and TRBJ2-4; D uncertain. The V gene lost 2 bases and the J gene lost 1 base, with 12 bases spanning the gap. This CDR3 contains 16 residues. Germline-derived CDR1 and CDR2 are KGHSH and LQKENI. The CDR3 protein is CASSPNQHGAKNIQYF. The CDR3 nucleotides read TGTGCCAGCTCACCAAACCAACACGGTGCCAAAAACATTCAGTACTTC.

This clone showed up just once. The gene calls are TRBV5-1 and TRBJ1-1, with D perhaps matching TRBD1 (6 bases). Trimming cost V 2 bases and J 7 bases, with 12 bases left between them. The CDR3 sequence is 13 residues long. Looked up from germline, CDR1 is SGHRS and CDR2 is YFSETQ. CDR3 sequence reads: CASSFRGAGEAFF. CDR3 in DNA: TGCGCCAGCAGCTTCAGGGGAGCTGGTGAAGCTTTCTTT.

V and J are TRBV4-1 and TRBJ2-3, with 7 nucleotides matching TRBD1. With V trimmed by 4 bases and J by 2 bases, 6 bases remained unmatched. This CDR3 contains 15 residues. Germline lookup yields CDR1 MGHRA and CDR2 YSYEKL. For the CDR3, the DNA is TGCGCCAGCAGCCGAGGACAGGATTACACAGATACGCAGTATTTT. Its protein is CASSRGQDYTDTQYF.

The chain links TRBV28 to TRBJ2-7; D may be TRBD1 (7 bases). Germline CDR1 is MDHEN and CDR2 is SYDVKM. This CDR3 has 14 residues. Between the trimmed V and J ends, which lost 7 bases and 1 base, there was a span of 14 bases. The chain's CDR3 is CASNPGGRSYEQYF. CDR3 nucleotide sequence: TGTGCCAGCAACCCAGGGGGGAGGTCCTACGAGCAGTACTTC.

The rearrangement joins TRBV28 to TRBJ1-1, with D possibly TRBD1 on 5 matching bases. Germline V CDR1 and CDR2: MDHEN, SYDVKM. CDR3 length: 14 residues. Trimming removed 7 bases from V and 2 bases from J, with 14 bases in between. The CDR3 spells CASTKSRGNTEAFF. CDR3 coding DNA: TGTGCCAGCACAAAAAGTAGGGGCAACACTGAAGCTTTCTTT.

The chain combines TRBV2 with TRBJ2-2, with 7 bases lining up with TRBD1. Trimming cost V 7 bases and J 2 bases; bases outside gene matches: 7. Germline CDR1 and CDR2: SNHLY and FYNNEI. The CDR3 length is 15 residues. Here the CDR3 DNA reads TGTGCCAGCAAAGTTGGGACAGCTAACACCGGGGAGCTGTTTTTT. Translating gives CASKVGTANTGELFF.

The J gene is TRBJ2-7, the V gene TRBV7-9, with 12 positions matching TRBD1. V lost 4 bases to trimming and J lost 6 bases; unmatched junction nucleotides: 4. The CDR3 covers 14 residues. Germline V CDR1 and CDR2: SEHNR, FQNEAQ (reference sequence). The CDR3 DNA sequence: TGTGCCAGCAGCTCCCGGGACAGGGGGCGCGAGCAGTACTTC. Protein product: CASSSRDRGREQYF.

V gene TRBV11-1 combines with J gene TRBJ2-1, with D possibly being TRBD2 (5 bases). The ends were cut back, 4 bases at V and 10 bases at J, with 14 bases in the middle. The CDR3 is made up of 13 amino acids. Germline-derived CDR1 and CDR2 are SGHAT and FQDESV (reference sequence). In nucleotides, the CDR3 is TGTGCCAGCAGCTGGGGTGGGGAGTTAGAGCAGTTCTTC. It specifies CASSWGGELEQFF.

This clone has just a few counts. The chain uses TRBV6-4 and TRBJ2-1, with TRBD2 identical over 14 bases. The V gene end was trimmed by 2 bases and the J gene end by 6 bases; junction bases not matched to a gene: 0. The CDR3 is 15 residues long. In germline, CDR1 is MRHNA, CDR2 SNTAGT. CDR3: CASSDGLAGGNEQFF. CDR3 DNA sequence: TGTGCCAGCAGTGACGGACTAGCGGGAGGCAATGAGCAGTTCTTC.

This clone was seen only a few times. The chain recombines TRBV12-5 with TRBJ1-4, with TRBD1 as a possible D gene (5 bases). The CDR3 contains 14 residues. Trimming left V 7 bases short and J 6 bases short, with 15 bases between. Germline V gene lookup returns CDR1 LGHNT and CDR2 FRNRAP. CDR3 in amino acids: CASAQGEDDEKLFF. The CDR3 DNA reads TGTGCTAGTGCCCAGGGCGAAGATGATGAAAAACTGTTTTTT.

There are many counts of this clone. Other DNA variants within this sample encode the same CDR3. CDR3 nucleotides: TGTGCCAGTAGTAAAGGGACAGCTTACGAGCAGTACTTC. Its protein is CASSKGTAYEQYF. The rearrangement joins TRBV19 to TRBJ2-7; 7 bases line up with TRBD1. The CDR3 length is 13 residues. V was pared by 4 bases and J by 4 bases, with 4 bases of the junction left unmatched. The germline V gene encodes CDR1 LNHDA and CDR2 SQIVND (reference sequence).